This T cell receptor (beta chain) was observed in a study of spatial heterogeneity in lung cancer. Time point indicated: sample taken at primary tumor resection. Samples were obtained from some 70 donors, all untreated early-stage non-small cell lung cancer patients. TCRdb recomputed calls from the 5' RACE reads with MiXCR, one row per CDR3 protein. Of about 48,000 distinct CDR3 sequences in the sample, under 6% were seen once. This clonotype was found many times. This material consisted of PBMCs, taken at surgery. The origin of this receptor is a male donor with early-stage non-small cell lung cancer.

The CDR3: CATSDPIRGAGELFF. CDR3 sequence (DNA): TGTGCCACCAGTGACCCGATCAGGGGAGCCGGGGAGCTGTTTTTT. J is TRBJ2-2 and V is TRBV24-1, with D possibly matching TRBD1 (6 bases). The CDR3 is 15 amino acids. Germline CDR1 reads KGHDR; CDR2 reads SFDVKD. Trimming left V 4 bases short and J 6 bases short, with 14 bases between.